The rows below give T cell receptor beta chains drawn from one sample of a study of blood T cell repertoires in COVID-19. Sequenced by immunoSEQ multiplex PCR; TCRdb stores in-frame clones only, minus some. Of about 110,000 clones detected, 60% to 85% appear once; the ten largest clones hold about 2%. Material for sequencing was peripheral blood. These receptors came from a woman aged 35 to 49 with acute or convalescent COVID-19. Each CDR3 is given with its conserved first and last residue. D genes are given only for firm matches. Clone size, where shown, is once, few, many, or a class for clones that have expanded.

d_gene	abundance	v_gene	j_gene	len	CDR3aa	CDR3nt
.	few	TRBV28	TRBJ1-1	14	CASSPSRGSYEAFF	TGTGCCAGCAGCCCATCGCGGGGCTCCTATGAAGCTTTCTTT
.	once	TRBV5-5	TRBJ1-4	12	CASSLDSEKLFF	TGTGCCAGCAGCTTGGACTCTGAAAAACTGTTTTTT
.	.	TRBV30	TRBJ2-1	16	CAWISTRASSYNEQFF	TGTGCCTGGATCTCGACGAGGGCGAGCTCCTACAATGAGCAGTTCTTC
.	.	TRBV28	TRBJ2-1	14	CASSLGSSYNEQFF	TGTGCCAGCAGTTTGGGGAGCTCCTACAATGAGCAGTTCTTC
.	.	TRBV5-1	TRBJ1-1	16	CASSLAPQGSGTEAFF	TGCGCCAGCAGCTTGGCCCCCCAGGGGTCGGGCACTGAAGCTTTCTTT
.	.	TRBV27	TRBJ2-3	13	CASLDSFTDTQYF	TGTGCCAGTCTGGACTCATTCACAGATACGCAGTATTTT
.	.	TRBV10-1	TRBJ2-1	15	CASSETHLAFNEQFF	TGCGCCAGCAGTGAGACCCACCTAGCATTCAATGAGCAGTTCTTC
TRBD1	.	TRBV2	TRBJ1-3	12	CASSELSDRGSF	TGTGCCAGCAGTGAACTTTCGGACAGGGGATCTTTT
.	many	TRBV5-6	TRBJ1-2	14	CASSSLQGIDGYTF	TGTGCCAGCAGCTCACTACAGGGAATCGATGGCTACACCTTC
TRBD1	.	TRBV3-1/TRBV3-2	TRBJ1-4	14	CASSQRGPDEKLFF	TGTGCCAGCAGCCAGAGGGGGCCGGATGAAAAACTGTTTTTT
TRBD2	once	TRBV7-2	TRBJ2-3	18	CASSLGGGILKGTDTQYF	TGTGCCAGCAGCTTAGGGGGGGGGATCCTTAAGGGCACAGATACGCAGTATTTT
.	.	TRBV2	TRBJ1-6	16	CASSATGGSGNSPLHF	TGTGCCAGCAGCGCCACGGGGGGTAGTGGAAATTCACCCCTCCACTTT
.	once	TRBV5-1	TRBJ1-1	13	CASSLGPDREAFF	TGCGCCAGCAGCTTGGGGCCCGACAGGGAAGCTTTCTTT
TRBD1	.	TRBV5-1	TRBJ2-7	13	CASGQGANYEQYF	TGCGCCAGCGGACAGGGGGCTAACTACGAGCAGTACTTC
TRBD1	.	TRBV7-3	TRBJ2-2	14	CATTQGATTGELFF	TGTGCCACTACACAGGGGGCGACCACCGGGGAGCTGTTTTTT
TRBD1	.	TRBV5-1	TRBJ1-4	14	CASSTGGTNEKLFF	TGCGCCAGCAGCACAGGGGGCACTAATGAAAAACTGTTTTTT
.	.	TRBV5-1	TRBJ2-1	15	CASSLGASANNEQFF	TGCGCCAGCAGCTTGGGTGCGAGTGCCAACAATGAGCAGTTCTTC
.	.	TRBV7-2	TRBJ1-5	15	CASSSGVYSNQPQHF	TGTGCCAGCAGCTCGGGAGTTTATAGCAATCAGCCCCAGCATTTT
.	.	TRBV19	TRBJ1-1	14	CASRTAIGGGEAFF	TGTGCCAGTAGAACCGCCATAGGGGGGGGTGAAGCTTTCTTT